Below, 15 T cell receptor beta chains from the same sample are listed, as sequenced in a study of T cell clonotyping in hematopoietic cell transplantation. Sequenced by immunoSEQ multiplex PCR; TCRdb stores in-frame clones only, minus some. This table has 13,000 or so clones, less than 98% appearing once. The source material was peripheral blood mononuclear cells, sampled 30 days after allogeneic stem cell transplant. These receptors came from a female patient in her forties or fifties who had an allogeneic stem cell transplant from an unrelated donor, so T cells may come from the graft donor. Some clones in this sample may be carry-over from other donors' samples.

The chain links TRBV9 to TRBJ2-5; TRBD2 matches at 10 bases. The germline V gene has CDR1 SGDLS and CDR2 YYNGEE. V shed 0 bases, J shed 7 bases, and the junction held 6 bases outside the gene matches. The CDR3 has 15 residues. This CDR3 reads CASSVDSASGGTQYF. CDR3 bases: TGTGCCAGCAGCGTAGACTCCGCTAGCGGGGGGACCCAGTACTTC. Full variable domain (rest looked up from reference TRBV9 and TRBJ2-5): DSGVTQTPKHLITATGQRVTLRCSPRSGDLSVYWYQQSLDQGLQFLIQYYNGEERAKGNILERFSAQQFPDLHSELNLSSLELGDSALYFCASSVDSASGGTQYFGPGTRLLVL.

The chain has TRBV7-9 and TRBJ1-1; the match to TRBD1 covers 7 bases. The J segment lost 3 bases and the V segment lost 4 bases, leaving 5 bases of the junction unmatched. This CDR3 spans 14 amino acids. CDR1 and CDR2 from the germline V gene are SEHNR and FQNEAQ (reference sequence). The CDR3 bases are TGTGCCAGCAGCTCGCCAGGGGGGGACACTGAAGCTTTCTTT. This translates into CASSSPGGDTEAFF. Based on the CDR3 plus reference TRBV7-9 and TRBJ1-1, the full variable domain is DTGVSQNPRHKITKRGQNVTFRCDPISEHNRLYWYRQTLGQGPEFLTYFQNEAQLEKSRLLSDRFSAERPKGSFSTLEIQRTEQGDSAMYLCASSSPGGDTEAFFGQGTRLTVV.

The rearrangement links TRBV5-1 to TRBJ2-5; D could derive from TRBD1 or TRBD2 (5 bases each). The CDR3 has 16 amino acids. V lost 0 bases and J 0 bases, leaving 12 bases between the germline ends. The V gene's germline CDR1 is SGHRS and CDR2 YFSETQ. The CDR3 region has the DNA TGCGCCAGCAGCTTGGGGGACCGAACCTACCAAGAGACCCAGTACTTC. Protein sequence: CASSLGDRTYQETQYF.

The chain employs TRBV6-1 and TRBJ1-6; 9 nucleotides match TRBD1. The V gene end was trimmed by 7 bases and the J gene end by 7 bases; junction bases not matched to a gene: 8. This CDR3 is 15 amino acids long. Germline-derived CDR1 and CDR2 are MNHNS and SASEGT. The CDR3 reads CASNLQGARNSPLHF. Written as DNA, the CDR3 is TGTGCCAGCAACCTACAGGGGGCGCGAAATTCACCCCTCCACTTT.

This clone was found a few times. The J gene is TRBJ2-3, the V gene TRBV19, with a possible D match to TRBD1 (6 bases). Germline-derived CDR1 and CDR2 are LNHDA and SQIVND (reference sequence). This CDR3 is 16 amino acids long. Trimming removed 0 bases from V and 0 bases from J, with 10 bases in between. CDR3 loop: CASSIEGQLSTDTQYF. Written as DNA, the CDR3 is TGTGCCAGTAGTATAGAAGGACAGCTGAGCACAGATACGCAGTATTTT.

This clone was seen once. This chain links TRBV19 with TRBJ1-2; 8 bases fit TRBD1. This CDR3 is 13 amino acids long. The ends lost 7 bases at V and 3 bases at J; junction bases unmatched: 4. Germline V lookup: CDR1 LNHDA, CDR2 SQIVND (reference sequence). The chain's CDR3 is CASKDRDYYGYTF. The CDR3 DNA reads as TGTGCCAGTAAGGACAGGGACTACTATGGCTACACCTTC.

The chain employs TRBV27 and TRBJ1-1; D ambiguous. In germline, CDR1 is MNHEY, CDR2 SMNVEV (reference sequence). The CDR3 loop spans 13 amino acids. The germline V and J ends were trimmed by 5 bases and 3 bases, with 10 bases remaining between them. In nucleotides, the CDR3 is TGTGCCAGCAGTCCAAGGAAGGACACTGAAGCTTTCTTT. Amino acid sequence: CASSPRKDTEAFF.

The chain carries TRBV30 and TRBJ1-4; possibly TRBD1 for D (6 bases). Germline-derived CDR1 and CDR2 are GTSNPN and SVGIG (reference sequence). The ends were cut back, 0 bases at V and 7 bases at J, with 12 bases in the middle. This CDR3 is built from 14 residues. DNA of the CDR3: TGTGCCTGGAGTGTACGGGCAGGGGTTGAAAAACTGTTTTTT. Translated, it gives CAWSVRAGVEKLFF.

CDR3 protein: CASTLRQGAFANTGELFF. CDR3 bases: TGTGCCAGTACCTTACGACAGGGGGCCTTCGCGAACACCGGGGAGCTGTTTTTT. The rearrangement links TRBV19 to TRBJ2-2; 10 bases agree with TRBD1. After removal of 7 bases from V and 0 bases from J, the junction contained 11 bases not matched to a gene. Germline assignment: CDR1 LNHDA and CDR2 SQIVND (reference sequence). CDR3 length: 18 amino acids.

The chain has TRBV7-2 and TRBJ1-2, with no clear D. V lost 1 base and J 4 bases, leaving 13 bases between the germline ends. CDR1 is SGHTA, CDR2 FQGNSA, per germline. There are 15 residues in the CDR3. The CDR3 is CASSLDGQVGYGYTF. Written as DNA, the CDR3 is TGTGCCAGCAGCTTAGACGGTCAAGTGGGCTATGGCTACACCTTC.

The rearrangement links TRBV14 to TRBJ1-2; a possible D gene is TRBD1 (6 bases). Trimming left V 0 bases short and J 8 bases short, with 10 bases between. The CDR3 spans 13 residues. CDR1 SGHDN and CDR2 FVKESK come from the germline V gene. CDR3 nucleotide sequence: TGTGCCAGCAGCCAAGATGTCAGGGGCGGCTACACCTTC. Translation: CASSQDVRGGYTF.

This chain connects TRBV7-9 to TRBJ1-1; D gene ambiguous. The V end lost 1 base, the J end lost 1 base, and 10 bases lay between the germline ends. This CDR3 has 15 amino acids. CDR1 is SEHNR, CDR2 FQNEAQ, per germline (reference sequence). CDR3 sequence: CASSLVARPNTEAFF. The CDR3 region has the DNA TGTGCCAGCAGCTTAGTTGCACGTCCGAACACTGAAGCTTTCTTT.

The chain uses TRBV27 and TRBJ1-2; D perhaps matches TRBD1 (5 bases). This CDR3 spans 14 amino acids. Germline V CDR1 and CDR2: MNHEY, SMNVEV (reference sequence). V lost 0 bases and J 6 bases, leaving 11 bases between the germline ends. CDR3 sequence (DNA): TGTGCCAGCAGTTTATCGCTGGGACTCCATGGCTACACCTTC. Amino acids: CASSLSLGLHGYTF.

The chain links TRBV29-1 to TRBJ1-3; 9 positions agree with TRBD1. Trimming took 1 base from V and 2 from J; bases not matched to a gene: 6. CDR1 is SQVTM and CDR2 is ANQGSEA in the germline V gene. The CDR3 is made up of 16 amino acids. CDR3 residues: CSVEVLRTGAGNTIYF. CDR3 bases: TGCAGCGTTGAAGTTTTAAGGACAGGGGCTGGAAACACCATATATTTT.

V is TRBV5-8 and J is TRBJ2-7; D is undetermined. The CDR3 covers 12 residues. Germline V gene data show CDR1 as SGHTS and CDR2 as YDEGEE. V was pared by 4 bases and J by 2 bases, with 7 bases between. The CDR3 DNA is TGTGCCAGCAGCGTGGGTGCCTACGAGCAGTACTTC. Its translation is CASSVGAYEQYF.